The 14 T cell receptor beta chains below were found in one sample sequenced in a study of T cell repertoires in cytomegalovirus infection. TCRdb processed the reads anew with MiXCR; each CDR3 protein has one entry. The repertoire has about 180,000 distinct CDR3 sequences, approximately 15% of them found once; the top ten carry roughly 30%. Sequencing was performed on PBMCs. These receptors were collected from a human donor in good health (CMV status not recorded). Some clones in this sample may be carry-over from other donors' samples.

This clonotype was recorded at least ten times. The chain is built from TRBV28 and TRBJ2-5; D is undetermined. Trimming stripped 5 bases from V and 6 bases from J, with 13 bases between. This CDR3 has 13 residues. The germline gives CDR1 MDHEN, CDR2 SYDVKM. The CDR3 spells CASSPPSQKTQYF. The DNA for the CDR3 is TGTGCCAGCAGTCCCCCCTCCCAGAAGACCCAGTACTTC. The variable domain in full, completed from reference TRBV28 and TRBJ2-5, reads DVKVTQSSRYLVKRTGEKVFLECVQDMDHENMFWYRQDPGLGLRLIYFSYDVKMKEKGDIPEGYSVSREKKERFSLILESASTNQTSMYLCASSPPSQKTQYFGPGTRLLVL.

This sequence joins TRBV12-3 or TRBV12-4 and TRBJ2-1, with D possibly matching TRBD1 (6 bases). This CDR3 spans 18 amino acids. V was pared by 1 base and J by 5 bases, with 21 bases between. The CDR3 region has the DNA TGTGCCAGCAGTTTAGGGCAGGGGCTAGTTTACCCCAACAATGAGCAGTTCTTC. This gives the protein CASSLGQGLVYPNNEQFF.

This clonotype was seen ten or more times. The DNA of the CDR3 is TGTGCCAGCAGCTACACAGGGGGCACTGAAGCTTTCTTT. It specifies CASSYTGGTEAFF. This rearrangement joins TRBV7-6 to TRBJ1-1, with 8 bases identical to TRBD1. The trim removed 4 bases at V and 4 bases at J, leaving 2 bases unmatched. In germline, CDR1 is SGHVS, CDR2 FNYEAQ. This CDR3 has 13 residues.

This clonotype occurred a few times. The CDR3 loop reads CASSLQGGSTDTQYF. CDR3 DNA: TGTGCCAGCAGCTTACAGGGCGGGAGCACAGATACGCAGTATTTT. The V call is TRBV7-2, the J call TRBJ2-3; D may be TRBD1 or TRBD2 (5 bases each). The CDR3 loop spans 15 amino acids. V gave up 2 bases and J gave up 0 bases, with 9 bases separating them. The germline CDR1 and CDR2 sequences are SGHTA and FQGNSA.

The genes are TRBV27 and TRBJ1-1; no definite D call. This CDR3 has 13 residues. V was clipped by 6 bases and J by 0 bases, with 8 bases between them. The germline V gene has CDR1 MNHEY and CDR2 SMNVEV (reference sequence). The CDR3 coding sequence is TGTGCCAGCAGGCAGCAATTGAACACTGAAGCTTTCTTT. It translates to CASRQQLNTEAFF.

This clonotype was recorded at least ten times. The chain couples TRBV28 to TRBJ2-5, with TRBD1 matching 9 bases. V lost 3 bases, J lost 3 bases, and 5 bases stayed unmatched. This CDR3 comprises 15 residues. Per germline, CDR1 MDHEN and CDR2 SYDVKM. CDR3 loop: CASSFDRGIEETQYF. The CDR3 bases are TGTGCCAGCAGTTTTGACAGGGGGATCGAAGAGACCCAGTACTTC.

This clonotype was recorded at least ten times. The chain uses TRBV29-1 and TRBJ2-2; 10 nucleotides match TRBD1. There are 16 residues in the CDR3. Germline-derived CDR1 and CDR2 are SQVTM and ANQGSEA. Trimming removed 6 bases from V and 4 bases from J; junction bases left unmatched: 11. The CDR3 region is CSVWGGTGETTGELFF. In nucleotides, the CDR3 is TGCAGCGTATGGGGTGGGACAGGGGAGACCACCGGGGAGCTGTTTTTT.

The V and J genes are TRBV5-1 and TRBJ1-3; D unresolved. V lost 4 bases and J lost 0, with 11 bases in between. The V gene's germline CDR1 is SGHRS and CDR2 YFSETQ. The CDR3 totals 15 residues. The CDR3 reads CASSPDSRSGNTIYF. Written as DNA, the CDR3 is TGCGCCAGCAGCCCGGACTCTCGCTCTGGAAACACCATATATTTT.

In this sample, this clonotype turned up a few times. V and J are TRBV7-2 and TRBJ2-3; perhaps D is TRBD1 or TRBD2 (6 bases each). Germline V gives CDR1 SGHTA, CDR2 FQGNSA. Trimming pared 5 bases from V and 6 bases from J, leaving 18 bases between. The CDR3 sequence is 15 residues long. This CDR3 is CASSPHGGLADTQYF. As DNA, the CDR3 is TGTGCCAGCAGCCCACACGGGGGCTTAGCGGATACGCAGTATTTT.

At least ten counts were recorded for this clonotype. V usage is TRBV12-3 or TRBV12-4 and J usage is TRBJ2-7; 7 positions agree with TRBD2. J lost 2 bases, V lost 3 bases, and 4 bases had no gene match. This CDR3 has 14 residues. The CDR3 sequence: CASSFRDYPYEQYF. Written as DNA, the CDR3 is TGTGCCAGCAGTTTCCGGGACTACCCCTACGAGCAGTACTTC.

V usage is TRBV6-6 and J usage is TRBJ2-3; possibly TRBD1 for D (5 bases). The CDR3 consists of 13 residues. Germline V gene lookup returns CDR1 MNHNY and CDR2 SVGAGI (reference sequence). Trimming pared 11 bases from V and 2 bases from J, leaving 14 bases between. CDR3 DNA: TGTGCCTTAGAAGACAGAAACACAGATACGCAGTATTTT. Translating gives CALEDRNTDTQYF.

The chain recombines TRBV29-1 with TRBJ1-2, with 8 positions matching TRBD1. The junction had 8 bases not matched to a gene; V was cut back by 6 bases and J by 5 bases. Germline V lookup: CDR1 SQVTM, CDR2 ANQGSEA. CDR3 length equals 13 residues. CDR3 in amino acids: CSVGAGTGYGYTF. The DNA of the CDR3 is TGCAGCGTGGGAGCCGGGACAGGATATGGCTACACCTTC.

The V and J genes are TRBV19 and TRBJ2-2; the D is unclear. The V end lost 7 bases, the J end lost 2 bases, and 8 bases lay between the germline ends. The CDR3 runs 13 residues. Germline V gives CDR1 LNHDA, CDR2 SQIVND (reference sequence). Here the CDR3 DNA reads TGTGCCAGTATCAGACTTAACACCGGGGAGCTGTTTTTT. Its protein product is CASIRLNTGELFF.

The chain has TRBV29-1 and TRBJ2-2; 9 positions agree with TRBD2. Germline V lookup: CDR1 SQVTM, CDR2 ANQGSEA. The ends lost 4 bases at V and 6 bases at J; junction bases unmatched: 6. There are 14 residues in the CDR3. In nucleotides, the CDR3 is TGCAGCGTTGGTAAACTAGCGGGTGCCGGGGAGCTGTTTTTT. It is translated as CSVGKLAGAGELFF.